Each of the 10 T cell receptor beta chains below was sequenced from the same sample in a study of spatial heterogeneity in lung cancer. Study-wide findings and caveats: Tumoral mutation counts were tracked by counts of expanded intratumoral alpha and beta TCRs.

Via MiXCR, TCRdb re-called the 5' RACE reads, giving one row per CDR3 protein. The data show roughly 2,500 distinct CDR3 sequences, with 5.5% seen just once and 15% to 20% held by the top ten. These receptors have no identified antigens. Time point noted: sample taken at primary tumor resection. Sequencing used lung tumor tissue, obtained at surgery. The source of these receptors is a male donor with early-stage non-small cell lung cancer.

Within the sample, this clonotype is medium-sized. This chain links TRBV6-5 with TRBJ2-5, with a possible D match to TRBD2 (5 bases). The CDR3 runs 13 residues. Per the germline V gene, CDR1 is MNHEY and CDR2 is SVGAGI. Trimming removed 6 bases at V and 5 bases at J, with 13 bases between. In DNA, the CDR3 is TGTGCCAGCAGACGTACTAGGGAGGAGACCCAGTACTTC. Translating gives CASRRTREETQYF.

By proportion, this clonotype is medium-sized. This sequence joins TRBV5-1 and TRBJ1-1, with D possibly TRBD1 on 6 matching bases. With 1 base removed from V and 6 bases from J, the gap between germline ends came to 19 bases. The CDR3 is 16 amino acids. In germline, CDR1 is SGHRS, CDR2 YFSETQ. The CDR3 here is CASSLRGGSQLPEAFF. CDR3 bases: TGCGCCAGCAGCTTGAGAGGGGGGAGCCAACTACCTGAAGCTTTCTTT. The full variable domain, its missing parts supplied by reference TRBV5-1 and TRBJ1-1, is KAGVTQTPRYLIKTRGQQVTLSCSPISGHRSVSWYQQTPGQGLQFLFEYFSETQRNKGNFPGRFSGRQFSNSRSEMNVSTLELGDSALYLCASSLRGGSQLPEAFFGQGTRLTVV.

This clonotype is judged medium-sized (0.01 to 0.1%). The V call is TRBV10-1, the J call TRBJ1-1; maybe TRBD1 (5 bases). V lost 4 bases, J lost 1 base, and 7 bases lay in between. The germline CDR1 and CDR2 sequences are WNHNN and SYGVQD (reference sequence). CDR3 size: 13 residues. The CDR3 reads CASSVTANTEAFF. The CDR3 DNA is TGCGCCAGCAGTGTGACAGCGAACACTGAAGCTTTCTTT.

This clonotype has a count of ten or more. The chain joins TRBV7-3 to TRBJ2-3, with TRBD2 matching over 7 bases. The CDR3 is 14 residues long. V dropped 2 bases and J dropped 8; count of bases not matched to a gene: 7. Germline assignment: CDR1 SGHTA and CDR2 FQGTGA. The CDR3 here is CASSLQAGMTTQYF. For the CDR3, the DNA is TGTGCCAGCAGCTTACAAGCGGGGATGACTACGCAGTATTTT.

This clonotype is categorized as medium-sized. The chain couples TRBV7-6 to TRBJ2-5, with unresolved D. This CDR3 is 13 amino acids long. The germline V and J ends were trimmed by 1 base and 5 bases, with 8 bases remaining between them. Per germline, CDR1 SGHVS and CDR2 FNYEAQ. CDR3 DNA: TGTGCCAGCAGCTTAGATATCGGGGAGACCCAGTACTTC. Its protein is CASSLDIGETQYF.

This clonotype is judged medium-sized. A read error may account for a junction end that differs from germline. The V and J genes are TRBV7-7 and TRBJ1-1, with unresolved D. The germline V gene encodes CDR1 SSHAT and CDR2 FNYEAQ (reference sequence). This CDR3 contains 13 residues. Written as DNA, the CDR3 is TGTGCTAGCAGCCCCCTTGGGTTTACTGAAGCTTTCTTT. This translates into CASSPLGFTEAFF.

By share, this clonotype counts as large (0.1 to 1%). The chain has TRBV28 and TRBJ2-5; D might be TRBD1 (5 bases). Deletions cut 3 bases from V and 2 bases from J, with 7 bases between. The CDR3 is 13 amino acids. Germline CDR1 is MDHEN and CDR2 is SYDVKM. The CDR3 nucleotides are TGTGCCAGCAGTTTCCCAGGGCAAGAGACCCAGTACTTC. Encoded protein: CASSFPGQETQYF.

By share, this clonotype counts as medium-sized. This sequence joins TRBV20-1 and TRBJ2-1, with TRBD2 matching over 7 bases. V was clipped by 2 bases and J by 0 bases; unmatched bases: 1. The germline V gene encodes CDR1 DFQATT and CDR2 SNEGSKA (reference sequence). The CDR3 is 14 amino acids. DNA of the CDR3: TGCAGTGCTAGAAGCGGGGCCTCCTACAATGAGCAGTTCTTC. Its protein product is CSARSGASYNEQFF.

This clonotype is medium-sized (0.01 to 0.1%). The chain has TRBV20-1 and TRBJ2-1; D call uncertain. Trimming took off 3 bases at V and 7 bases at J, with 10 bases between the two ends. CDR1 is DFQATT, CDR2 SNEGSKA, per germline (reference sequence). This CDR3 has 12 residues. The CDR3 sequence is CSASPLGNEQFF. The CDR3 DNA follows: TGCAGTGCTAGTCCCTTAGGGAATGAGCAGTTCTTC.

This clonotype counts as medium-sized. V gene TRBV19 combines with J gene TRBJ2-3, with 12 bases fitting TRBD2. Germline CDR1 reads LNHDA; CDR2 reads SQIVND (reference sequence). Trimming removed 10 bases from V and 3 bases from J; junction bases left unmatched: 17. This CDR3 is built from 18 residues. CDR3 residues: CATTRGGKTSGSTDTQYF. For the CDR3, the DNA is TGTGCCACCACGAGGGGGGGGAAGACTAGCGGGAGTACAGATACGCAGTATTTT.